Below are 4 T cell receptor beta chains sequenced from a single sample in a study of cytomegalovirus exposure and HLA in healthy donors (dated by TCRdb to the late 2010s). Libraries came from the immunoSEQ multiplex PCR assay. A mixture of 60 forward primers for TCR Vbeta segments and 13 reverse primers for TCR Jbeta segments was used in the multiplex PCR. TCRdb provides this immuneACCESS table in a form limited to in-frame rearrangements. Some clones are lacking; in checked studies, under half of them reflect an unresolved V gene, and why the rest are absent is not known. The sample has fewer than 120,000 clones on record, just over 75% of them singletons. Roughly 12% of the sample is taken by the ten largest. Material: PBMCs. The receptors derive from a man aged 25-45 years in good health and CMV-seropositive.

This clone is a singleton in its sample. The chain combines TRBV19 with TRBJ2-7; 9 positions agree with TRBD1. Losses at the gene ends were 4 bases for V and 5 bases for J; bases not matched to a gene: 6. Germline V CDR1 and CDR2: LNHDA, SQIVND (reference sequence). The CDR3 covers 14 residues. CDR3 in DNA: TGTGCCAGTAGTACCCGGGACAGGGTCAACGAGCAGTACTTC. Residues: CASSTRDRVNEQYF.

V usage is TRBV7-9 and J usage is TRBJ2-4; D perhaps matches TRBD2 (6 bases). The CDR3 runs to 15 residues. Germline V gene sequence: CDR1 SEHNR, CDR2 FQNEAQ (reference sequence). The V end lost 5 bases, the J end lost 4 bases, and 15 bases lay between the germline ends. The CDR3 region has the DNA TGTGCCAGCAGCCAGACCGCCGGGGGAAAAAACATTCAGTACTTC. This sequence encodes CASSQTAGGKNIQYF.

This chain connects TRBV5-1 to TRBJ2-2, with a possible D match to TRBD2 (5 bases). The ends were cut back, 0 bases at V and 6 bases at J, with 6 bases in the middle. This CDR3 contains 13 residues. Germline CDR1 reads SGHRS; CDR2 reads YFSETQ. DNA of the CDR3: TGCGCCAGCAGCTTGGGAGGGCCCGGGGAGCTGTTTTTT. Residues: CASSLGGPGELFF.

Written as DNA, the CDR3 is TGCGCCAGCAGCTCATTAGCGGGGGACTACAATGAGCAGTTCTTC. It yields the protein CASSSLAGDYNEQFF. The V and J genes are TRBV5-1 and TRBJ2-1, with 9 bases aligning to TRBD2. CDR3 length: 15 amino acids. From germline, CDR1 is SGHRS and CDR2 YFSETQ. V was clipped by 3 bases and J by 3 bases; unmatched bases: 4.